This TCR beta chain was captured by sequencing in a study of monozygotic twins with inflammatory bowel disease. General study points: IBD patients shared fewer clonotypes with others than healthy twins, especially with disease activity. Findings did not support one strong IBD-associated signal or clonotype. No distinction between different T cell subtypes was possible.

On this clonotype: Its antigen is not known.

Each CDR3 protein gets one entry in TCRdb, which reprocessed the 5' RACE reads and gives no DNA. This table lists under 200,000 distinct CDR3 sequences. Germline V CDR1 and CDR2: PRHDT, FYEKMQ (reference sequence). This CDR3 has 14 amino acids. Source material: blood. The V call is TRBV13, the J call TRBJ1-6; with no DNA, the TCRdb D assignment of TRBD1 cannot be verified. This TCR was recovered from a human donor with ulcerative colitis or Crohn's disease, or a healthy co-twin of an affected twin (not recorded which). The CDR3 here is CASSYWTGNSPLHF.